This T cell receptor (beta chain) derives from a study of regulatory T cells in long-lasting Graves disease. As concerns this clonotype: What it recognizes is unknown. A much larger clone lies one base from this, so it may be a read error.

Study-level findings and limits: Persistent disease favored TRBV28, TRBJ1-2 and TRBJ2-5. Peripheral blood, not thyroid tissue, was the sole material studied.

Arm-PCR of CDR3 regions and iRepertoire HTBI primers were used to build TCR beta libraries. Original processing notes: Detected in the samples were 62 TRBV and 14 TRBJ segments. TCRdb re-called the multiplex PCR reads through MiXCR, storing one row per CDR3 protein. What appears here as the V and J calls and clone size reflects TCRdb's work, not the paper's. This sample has a few hundred thousand distinct CDR3 sequences; about 20% occur once, and the top ten carry around 13%. Time point of the sample: persistent/refractory GD, antithyroid drugs over 5 years with positive TRAb. Scientists built the TCR library using RNA that was extracted from PBMCs. Clinicians diagnosed Graves' disease using American Thyroid Association guidelines. Germline CDR1 and CDR2: LGHDT and YNNKEL (reference sequence). This CDR3 spans 12 amino acids. Trimming pared 8 bases from V and 2 bases from J, leaving 9 bases between.

The sample consisted of peripheral blood mononuclear cells (PBMCs), taken when the disease was refractory, from a patient treated with antithyroid drugs. This clonotype originated in a female donor with Graves disease. The chain joins TRBV3-1 to TRBJ1-1; no firm D call. CDR3 sequence: CASEQRNTEAFF. The CDR3 DNA reads as TGTGCCAGCGAACAGCGTAACACTGAAGCTTTCTTT.